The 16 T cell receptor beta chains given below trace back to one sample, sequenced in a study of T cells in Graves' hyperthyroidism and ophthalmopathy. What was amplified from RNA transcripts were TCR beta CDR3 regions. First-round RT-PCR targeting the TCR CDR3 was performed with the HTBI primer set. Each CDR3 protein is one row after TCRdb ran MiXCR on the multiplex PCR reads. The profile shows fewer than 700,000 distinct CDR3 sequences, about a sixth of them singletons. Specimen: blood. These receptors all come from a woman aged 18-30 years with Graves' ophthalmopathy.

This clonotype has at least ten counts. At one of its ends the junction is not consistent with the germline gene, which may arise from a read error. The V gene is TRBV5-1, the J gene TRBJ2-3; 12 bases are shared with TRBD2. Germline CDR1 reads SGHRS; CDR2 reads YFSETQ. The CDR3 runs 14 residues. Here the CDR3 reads CASSLAGGADTQYF. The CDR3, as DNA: TGTGCCAGCAGTCTAGCGGGAGGGGCAGATACGCAGTATTTT.

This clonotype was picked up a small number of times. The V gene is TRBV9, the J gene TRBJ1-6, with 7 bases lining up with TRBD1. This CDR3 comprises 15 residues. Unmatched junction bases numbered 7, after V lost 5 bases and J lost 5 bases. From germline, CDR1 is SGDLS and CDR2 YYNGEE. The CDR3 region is CASSPGGHHNSPLHF. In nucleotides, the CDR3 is TGTGCCAGCAGTCCAGGGGGACACCATAATTCACCCCTCCACTTT.

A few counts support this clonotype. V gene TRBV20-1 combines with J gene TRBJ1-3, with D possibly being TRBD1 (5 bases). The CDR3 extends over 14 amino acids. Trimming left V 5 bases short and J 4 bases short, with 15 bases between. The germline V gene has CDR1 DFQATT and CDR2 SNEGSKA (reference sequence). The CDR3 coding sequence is TGCAGTGCTTCCCGGAGGGGTTGGGGAAACACCATATATTTT. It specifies CSASRRGWGNTIYF.

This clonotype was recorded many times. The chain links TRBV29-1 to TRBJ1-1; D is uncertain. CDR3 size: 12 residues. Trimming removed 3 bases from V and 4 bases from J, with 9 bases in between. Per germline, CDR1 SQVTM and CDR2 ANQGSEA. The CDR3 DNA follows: TGCAGCGTTGATGGGGAGGCCACTGAAGCTTTCTTT. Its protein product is CSVDGEATEAFF.

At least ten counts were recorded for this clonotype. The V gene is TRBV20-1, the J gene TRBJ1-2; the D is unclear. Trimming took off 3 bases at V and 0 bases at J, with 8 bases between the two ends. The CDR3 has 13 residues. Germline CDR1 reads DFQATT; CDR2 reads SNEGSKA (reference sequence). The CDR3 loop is CSARDFTNYGYTF. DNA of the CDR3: TGCAGTGCTAGGGATTTTACTAACTATGGCTACACCTTC.

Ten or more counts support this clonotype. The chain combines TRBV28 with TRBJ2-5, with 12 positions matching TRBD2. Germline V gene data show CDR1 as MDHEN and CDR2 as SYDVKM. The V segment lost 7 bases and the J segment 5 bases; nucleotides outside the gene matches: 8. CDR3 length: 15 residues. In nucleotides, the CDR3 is TGTGCCAGCATTCCTAGCGGGAGGGGGAGGGAGACCCAGTACTTC. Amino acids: CASIPSGRGRETQYF.

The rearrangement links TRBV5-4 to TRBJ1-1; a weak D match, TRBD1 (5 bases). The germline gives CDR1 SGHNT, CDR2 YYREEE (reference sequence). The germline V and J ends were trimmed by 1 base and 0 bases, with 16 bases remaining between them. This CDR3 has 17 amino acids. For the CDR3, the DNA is TGTGCCAGCAGCTTGAGAGCTGGGGCCTACTTGAACACTGAAGCTTTCTTT. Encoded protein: CASSLRAGAYLNTEAFF.

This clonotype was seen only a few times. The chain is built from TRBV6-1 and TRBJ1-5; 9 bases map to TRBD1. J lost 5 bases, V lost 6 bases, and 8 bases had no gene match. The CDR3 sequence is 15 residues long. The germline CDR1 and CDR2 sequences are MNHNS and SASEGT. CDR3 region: CASRRGQGGYQPQHF. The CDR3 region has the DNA TGTGCCAGCAGGCGGGGACAGGGCGGGTATCAGCCCCAGCATTTT.

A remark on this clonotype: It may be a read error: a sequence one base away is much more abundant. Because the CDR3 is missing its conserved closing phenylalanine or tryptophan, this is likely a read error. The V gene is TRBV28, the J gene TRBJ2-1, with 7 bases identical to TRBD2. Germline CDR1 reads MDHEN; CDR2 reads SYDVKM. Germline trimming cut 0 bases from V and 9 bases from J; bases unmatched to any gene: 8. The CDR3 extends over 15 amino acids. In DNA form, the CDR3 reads TGTGCCAGCAGTTTATGGGGGAGGGAATCCGGTGAGCAGTTCCTC. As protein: CASSLWGRESGEQFL.

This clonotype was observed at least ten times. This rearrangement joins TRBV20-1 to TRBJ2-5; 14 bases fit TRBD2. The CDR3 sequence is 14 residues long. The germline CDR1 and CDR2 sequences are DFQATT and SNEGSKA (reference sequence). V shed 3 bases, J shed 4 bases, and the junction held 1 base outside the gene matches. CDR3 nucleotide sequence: TGCAGTGCTAGGACTAGCGGGGGGGGAGAGACCCAGTACTTC. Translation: CSARTSGGGETQYF.

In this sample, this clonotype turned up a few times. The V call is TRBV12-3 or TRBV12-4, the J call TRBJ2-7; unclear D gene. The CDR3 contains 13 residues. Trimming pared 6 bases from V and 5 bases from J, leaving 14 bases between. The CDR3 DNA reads TGTGCCAGCAGCCGGAGTTCCCCGGACGAGCAGTACTTC. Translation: CASSRSSPDEQYF.

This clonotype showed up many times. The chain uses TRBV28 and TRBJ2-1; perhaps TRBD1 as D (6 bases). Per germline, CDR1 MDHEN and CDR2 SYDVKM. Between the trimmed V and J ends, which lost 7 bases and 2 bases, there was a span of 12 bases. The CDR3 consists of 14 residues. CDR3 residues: CASIDGGAYNEQFF. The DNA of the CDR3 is TGTGCCAGCATCGATGGGGGCGCCTACAATGAGCAGTTCTTC.

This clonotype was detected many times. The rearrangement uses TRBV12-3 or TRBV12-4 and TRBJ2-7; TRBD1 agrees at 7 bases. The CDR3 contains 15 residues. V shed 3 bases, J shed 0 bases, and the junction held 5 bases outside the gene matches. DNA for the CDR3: TGTGCCAGCAGTTTTGGACAGGCCCACTCCTACGAGCAGTACTTC. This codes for CASSFGQAHSYEQYF.

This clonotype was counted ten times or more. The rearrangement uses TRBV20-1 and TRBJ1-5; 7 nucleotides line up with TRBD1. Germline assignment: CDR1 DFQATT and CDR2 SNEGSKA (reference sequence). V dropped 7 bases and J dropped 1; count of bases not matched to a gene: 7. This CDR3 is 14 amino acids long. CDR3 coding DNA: TGCAGTGGTGATGCGACAGGGAGCAATCAGCCCCAGCATTTT. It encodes CSGDATGSNQPQHF.

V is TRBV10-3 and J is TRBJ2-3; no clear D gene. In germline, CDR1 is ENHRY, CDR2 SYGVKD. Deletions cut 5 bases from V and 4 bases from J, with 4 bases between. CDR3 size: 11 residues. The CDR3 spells CAISLADTQYF. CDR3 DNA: TGTGCCATCAGTTTGGCAGATACGCAGTATTTT.

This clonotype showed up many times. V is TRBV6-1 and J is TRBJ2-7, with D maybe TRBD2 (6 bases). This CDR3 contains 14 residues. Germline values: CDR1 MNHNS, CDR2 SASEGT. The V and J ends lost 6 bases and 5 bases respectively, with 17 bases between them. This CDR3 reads CASRERSGEDEQYF. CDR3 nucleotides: TGTGCCAGCAGGGAGAGGTCGGGGGAGGACGAGCAGTACTTC.